This T cell receptor (beta chain) was recorded in a study of shared clonotypes between healthy human individuals (dated by TCRdb to 2020 to 2021). Some background on the complete study: The cohort comprised two women and a few men aged 18 to 49 years. For each donor, CD4 naive and CD4 memory were each run on three plates, CD8 naive on two plates, and CD8 memory on one plate. Blood TCR repertoires of five healthy adults were deeply sequenced to estimate repertoire size and the extent of clonotype sharing between individuals. Different laboratories and diverse techniques were used to prepare libraries and sequence TCR repertoires, to increase sequencing depth and limit assay-specific biases. Per donor, leukapheresis produced somewhere between about 0.94 and 9 billion PBMCs. The full study reports these points: Larger estimated clonotype richness was generally found for naive subsets than for memory subsets. Sampling was restricted to blood, and TCR repertoires in tissue are likely to differ from TCR repertoires in blood. Incomplete sequencing was indicated by rarefaction of sorted-subset datasets, despite the large sequencing depth. Sharing across a handful of donors was observed for around 5% of naive CD4, over 3% of naive CD8, 2% to 2.5% of memory CD4, and roughly 0.4% of memory CD8 clonotypes. Compared with non-shared clonotypes, the clonotypes found in all four sorted-subset donors had higher generation probabilities. The genetic and exposure-history diversity represented was limited by the small number of donors. Pairwise subsampling led to the expectation that sequencing depth would affect the degree of clonotype sharing among donors.

Relative to germline, V is 3 bases shorter and J is 2 bases shorter, with 15 bases between their ends. Taken from cysteine to phenylalanine, the CDR3 has 15 residues. Only the CDR3 DNA stays, 45 bases, in frame from base 1. From a lookup of the germline V gene, CDR1 and CDR2 are SGDLS and YYNGEE. The donors were healthy, HIV-negative adults who had no recently reported acute infections or vaccinations. Only Caucasian adults living in Nashville, Tennessee, USA were represented among the donors. CD4+ T cells were enriched by magnetic negative selection, after which naive cells were positively selected on CD45RA and the negative fraction was taken as the memory subset. Blood was collected by leukapheresis, and PBMCs were isolated by Ficoll-Histopaque density gradient centrifugation and then cryopreserved in liquid nitrogen vapor phase. Purity and quantity of every magnetically sorted T cell population were checked by analytical flow cytometry. From each sorted fraction, genomic DNA was isolated and quantified by UV absorbance on a Nanodrop 2000c.

Using the deep immunoSEQ assay, multiplex PCR amplified TCR CDR3 regions from genomic DNA. For each cell subset, the extracted genomic DNA was distributed evenly across all wells of several immunoSEQ 96-well plates, and each plate served as one replicate. Each replicate PCR for sorted subsets received around 210 ng genomic DNA, equal to about 30,000 T cell genomes. Purified libraries were measured with a Qubit 3.0 fluorometer, size-checked on a Bioanalyzer 2100, and measured again with the KAPA Library Quantification kit. Every immunoSEQ 96-well plate was sequenced on a separate single-read 150-cycle Illumina NextSeq 550 flow cell. Per the source publication's procedure: Because the immunoSEQ output held only junctional sequences and lacked quality scores, the filtering could not match the filtering applied to full-length reads. To assign V/J genes and CDR3, sequences were annotated against IMGT germline references using PyIR, a Python wrapper for IgBLAST v1.9. Reads were filtered out if the reads had weak V/J assignments (E-value above 1e-6), no CDR3, stop codons, out-of-frame junctions, or ambiguous translated residues. A V3J clonotype was defined by an identical inferred V gene, J gene, and CDR3 amino acid sequence. To compute the percentage overlap between repertoires, the number of shared unique clonotypes was divided by the size of the smaller repertoire. Repertoire richness was assessed with RTK rarefaction, the Chao1 estimator, and Recon v2.1 estimates of unobserved clonotypes. Generation probabilities were computed with OLGA for all TCRbeta clonotypes obtained by the gDNA method from several donors. TCRdb obtained this table from immuneACCESS and retained in-frame rearrangements with V and J assigned. These tables miss some clones; where compared with another copy, unresolved V genes account for less than half of the shortfall, and the remainder is unexplained. The D gene and trimming were derived from the DNA, and the V and J assignments and clone size from that table. Within this sample are some 1,400,000 clones, with roughly 96% of them counted one time only. The ten largest clonotypes hold more than 0.9% of the sample.

Comment on this clone: Its antigen is unknown. No qualities accompany the bases; no much larger clone lies one base away.

The origin of this receptor is a man aged 25-45 years in good health. The V gene is TRBV9 and the J gene is TRBJ2-7; the D match is possibly TRBD1 or TRBD2, with 5 bases aligned in each. Material for sequencing was naive CD4+ T cells sorted from blood. Interpreted using the paper, the cell subset or site label stands for: CD45RA+ positively selected. The CDR3 region reads CASSATGTDPYEQYF. The nucleotide sequence reads as follows: TGTGCCAGCAGCGCCACCGGGACGGACCCCTACGAGCAGTACTTC. Beyond the CDR3, the reference TRBV9 and TRBJ2-7 genes provide the residues; the full variable domain reads: DSGVTQTPKHLITATGQRVTLRCSPRSGDLSVYWYQQSLDQGLQFLIQYYNGEERAKGNILERFSAQQFPDLHSELNLSSLELGDSALYFCASSATGTDPYEQYFGPGTRLTVT.